The 6 T cell receptor beta chains below all came from one sample that was sequenced in a study of shared clonotypes between healthy human individuals. Terminally differentiated effector memory CD45RA+ cells were excluded by CCR7 positive selection of CD45RO-negative cells. Using immunoSEQ multiplex PCR, the repertoire was profiled, and TCRdb retains in-frame clones only, with some absent. The sample has about 2.1 million clones; around 95% are singletons. The specimen was naive CD8+ T cells from PBMCs. The receptors derive from a man between 18 and 35 years old in good health. Some clones in this sample may be carry-over from other donors' samples.

J is TRBJ2-2 and V is TRBV30; 7 bases match TRBD2. This CDR3 spans 15 amino acids. Germline lookup yields CDR1 GTSNPN and CDR2 SVGIG (reference sequence). V shed 2 bases, J shed 6 bases, and the junction held 9 bases outside the gene matches. The CDR3 is CAWSKGGGMAGELFF. CDR3 nucleotide sequence: TGTGCCTGGAGTAAGGGCGGGGGAATGGCCGGGGAGCTGTTTTTT.

The chain combines TRBV28 with TRBJ2-5; 8 bases agree with TRBD2. The J call may be mistaken, given a closer DNA end match to TRBJ2-7. The CDR3 covers 16 residues. The germline gives CDR1 MDHEN, CDR2 SYDVKM. CDR3 coding DNA: TGTGCCAGCTTCCCCCCCTACGGGAGGGCCCTAGACGAGCAGTACTTC. Translating gives CASFPPYGRALDEQYF.

This clone appeared a single time. The chain has TRBV4-2 and TRBJ2-7; D gene unclear. V was clipped by 3 bases and J by 0 bases, with 9 bases between them. Germline V gives CDR1 LGHNA, CDR2 YNFKEQ. The CDR3 extends over 14 amino acids. The CDR3 protein is CASSHPMYSYEQYF. Written as DNA, the CDR3 is TGTGCCAGCAGCCACCCTATGTACTCCTACGAGCAGTACTTC.

This chain joins TRBV6-6 and TRBJ1-3; D not certain. This CDR3 has 15 amino acids. The V gene lost 5 bases and the J gene lost 1 base, with 12 bases spanning the gap. The germline V gene encodes CDR1 MNHNY and CDR2 SVGAGI (reference sequence). This CDR3 is CASSPHIGSGNTIYF. The CDR3 nucleotides are TGTGCCAGCAGTCCTCATATTGGGTCTGGAAACACCATATATTTT.

CDR3 loop: CASSPRRGNTGELFF. DNA for the CDR3: TGTGCCAGCTCACCCAGGAGGGGGAACACCGGGGAGCTGTTTTTT. The chain uses TRBV18 and TRBJ2-2; tentative D call: TRBD2 (6 bases). The germline CDR1 and CDR2 sequences are KGHSH and LQKENI. This CDR3 has 15 residues. V lost 3 bases, J lost 1 base, and 9 bases lay in between.

In its sample, this clone was seen once. As DNA, the CDR3 is TGTGCCAGCAGTTTACTCCCCCCGTATGCTTCTAAAGGGGCCTACGAGCAGTACTTC. It is translated as CASSLLPPYASKGAYEQYF. This chain links TRBV27 with TRBJ2-7; TRBD1 is a possible D gene (5 bases). Germline lookup yields CDR1 MNHEY and CDR2 SMNVEV (reference sequence). Trimming took 2 bases from V and 2 from J, leaving 25 bases between them. The CDR3 spans 19 residues.